The 26 T cell receptor beta chains given below trace back to one sample, sequenced in a study of T cell changes during pregnancy in multiple sclerosis. Some clones are missing from TCRdb's copy, which holds only in-frame ones; the method was immunoSEQ multiplex PCR. This sample has roughly 63,000 clones; roughly 93% occur once, and the top ten carry around 3.7%. The source material was CD8+ T cells from peripheral blood mononuclear cells, sampled in the second trimester of pregnancy. The receptors derive from a female donor with multiple sclerosis, enrolled in a pregnancy study.

The V and J genes are TRBV30 and TRBJ2-1; D may be TRBD1 (5 bases). This CDR3 has 16 residues. V was pared by 4 bases and J by 5 bases, with 21 bases between. CDR1 and CDR2 (germline): GTSNPN, SVGIG (reference sequence). The CDR3 protein is CAWKRGIGGFDNEQFF. As DNA, the CDR3 is TGTGCCTGGAAAAGGGGTATTGGCGGCTTCGACAATGAGCAGTTCTTC. The complete variable domain, with remaining parts taken from reference TRBV30 and TRBJ2-1, reads SQTIHQWPATLVQPVGSPLSLECTVEGTSNPNLYWYRQAAGRGLQLLFYSVGIGQISSEVPQNLSASRPQDRQFILSSKKLLLSDSGFYLCAWKRGIGGFDNEQFFGPGTRLTVL.

The J gene is TRBJ2-7, the V gene TRBV7-2, with D tentatively TRBD1 (6 bases). V lost 4 bases and J 0 bases, leaving 13 bases between the germline ends. The CDR3 is 15 amino acids. Germline V gene lookup returns CDR1 SGHTA and CDR2 FQGNSA. The CDR3 sequence is CASSWLQGLSYEQYF. The CDR3 DNA is TGTGCCAGCAGCTGGCTTCAGGGGCTCTCCTACGAGCAGTACTTC.

The chain uses TRBV9 and TRBJ2-1; TRBD2 aligns across 12 bases. V dropped 3 bases and J dropped 5; count of bases not matched to a gene: 6. Germline assignment: CDR1 SGDLS and CDR2 YYNGEE. The CDR3 consists of 16 residues. The CDR3 loop reads CASSAPGLAGNNEQFF. CDR3 DNA: TGTGCCAGCAGCGCCCCGGGACTAGCGGGTAACAATGAGCAGTTCTTC.

The chain recombines TRBV4-3 with TRBJ2-7; tentative D call: TRBD1 (5 bases). Germline V gene sequence: CDR1 LGHNA, CDR2 YSLEER. There are 13 residues in the CDR3. V dropped 1 base and J dropped 2 bases, with 6 bases sitting between them. The CDR3, as DNA: TGCGCCAGCAGCCAAGGGGGCCCCTACGAGCAGTACTTC. Translated, it gives CASSQGGPYEQYF.

This rearrangement joins TRBV9 to TRBJ2-3; TRBD2 might be the D (6 bases). Germline V gives CDR1 SGDLS, CDR2 YYNGEE. The CDR3 runs 15 residues. V lost 4 bases, J lost 2 bases, and 14 bases lay in between. CDR3 sequence (DNA): TGTGCCAGCAGCTCGGGGGATCCGCCCACAGATACGCAGTATTTT. Encoded protein: CASSSGDPPTDTQYF.

The V gene is TRBV4-1, the J gene TRBJ2-1, with 7 bases lining up with TRBD2. The CDR3 contains 13 residues. CDR1 MGHRA and CDR2 YSYEKL come from the germline V gene. The junction had 4 bases not matched to a gene; V was cut back by 4 bases and J by 7 bases. The CDR3 nucleotides are TGCGCCAGCAGCCCATCAGCGGGGAATGAGCAGTTCTTC. It yields the protein CASSPSAGNEQFF.

This chain connects TRBV21-1 to TRBJ1-1; the listed D gene, TRBD1, was not tested against the DNA. TRBV21-1 is a pseudogene. This CDR3 region has 18 residues. The CDR3 nucleotides are TGTGCCAGCACTGTCCCCGACAGGGCCGAGGGTATGAACACTGAAGCTTTCTTT. This sequence encodes CASTVPDRAEGMNTEAFF.

On this clone: The sample carries other DNA sequences with the same CDR3. The chain joins TRBV9 to TRBJ2-7; maybe TRBD1 (6 bases). Germline V lookup: CDR1 SGDLS, CDR2 YYNGEE. The ends were cut back, 0 bases at V and 2 bases at J, with 9 bases in the middle. This CDR3 has 14 amino acids. The CDR3 spells CASSVGGGTYEQYF. The CDR3 DNA reads TGTGCCAGCAGCGTAGGAGGGGGAACCTACGAGCAGTACTTC.

This rearrangement joins TRBV30 to TRBJ2-7; possibly TRBD2 for D (7 bases). The CDR3 has 19 amino acids. The ends were cut back, 3 bases at V and 4 bases at J, with 31 bases in the middle. The V gene's germline CDR1 is GTSNPN and CDR2 SVGIG (reference sequence). The CDR3 reads CAWRRDRGEGEGLRYEQYF. The CDR3 bases are TGTGCCTGGAGAAGGGATCGTGGGGAGGGGGAAGGTCTAAGGTACGAGCAGTACTTC.

The rearrangement links TRBV5-1 to TRBJ2-7; no definite D call. The CDR3 totals 13 residues. V was cut by 0 bases and J by 3 bases, with 7 bases left in between. CDR1 and CDR2 from the germline V gene are SGHRS and YFSETQ. In DNA form, the CDR3 reads TGCGCCAGCAGCTTGGATCAGAACTACGAGCAGTACTTC. It yields the protein CASSLDQNYEQYF.

J is TRBJ2-5 and V is TRBV27; D is possibly TRBD2 (6 bases). Between the trimmed V and J ends, which lost 5 bases and 2 bases, there was a span of 12 bases. This CDR3 contains 14 residues. CDR1 MNHEY and CDR2 SMNVEV come from the germline V gene (reference sequence). CDR3 residues: CASSNTGVQETQYF. In nucleotides, the CDR3 is TGTGCCAGCAGTAACACGGGGGTACAAGAGACCCAGTACTTC.

This chain uses TRBV4-1 with TRBJ2-5; 8 nucleotides align to TRBD1. V dropped 1 base and J dropped 2; count of bases not matched to a gene: 18. Germline V gene lookup returns CDR1 MGHRA and CDR2 YSYEKL. There are 20 residues in the CDR3. The CDR3 nucleotides read TGCGCCAGCAGCCAAGGTGGGGCCTCACAGGGGGGAAAGCTACAAGAGACCCAGTACTTC. Translation gives CASSQGGASQGGKLQETQYF.

The chain uses TRBV6-6 and TRBJ2-1; 7 nucleotides align to TRBD2. This CDR3 has 14 amino acids. The J segment lost 7 bases and the V segment lost 6 bases, leaving 9 bases of the junction unmatched. Germline V gene data show CDR1 as MNHNY and CDR2 as SVGAGI (reference sequence). CDR3 amino acids: CASRRGAGDNEQFF. CDR3 in DNA: TGTGCCAGCAGGAGAGGGGCGGGGGATAATGAGCAGTTCTTC.

V usage is TRBV27 and J usage is TRBJ2-7; maybe TRBD2 (6 bases). Trimming took off 7 bases at V and 7 bases at J, with 32 bases between the two ends. Germline V CDR1 and CDR2: MNHEY, SMNVEV (reference sequence). The CDR3 runs 18 residues. CDR3 protein: CASTPRGLGAALGEEQYF. The CDR3 DNA reads as TGTGCCAGCACCCCCCGGGGGTTAGGGGCCGCATTGGGGGAAGAGCAGTACTTC.

This clone was seen more than once but under ten times. V gene TRBV4-3 combines with J gene TRBJ1-2; 7 nucleotides line up with TRBD1. The CDR3 runs 14 residues. After removal of 0 bases from V and 11 bases from J, the junction contained 9 bases not matched to a gene. Germline CDR1 LGHNA, CDR2 YSLEER. The CDR3 is CASSQDRLTGEYTF. DNA of the CDR3: TGCGCCAGCAGCCAAGATCGGCTCACAGGGGAGTACACCTTC.

This clone was observed a handful of times. The chain uses TRBV4-1 and TRBJ1-5; D ambiguous. CDR1 is MGHRA and CDR2 is YSYEKL in the germline V gene. V was shortened by 0 bases and J by 7 bases, with 7 bases between the two germline ends. The length of the CDR3 is 13 residues. CDR3 DNA sequence: TGCGCCAGCAGCCAAGAACCAGGACAGCCCCAGCATTTT. Translation gives CASSQEPGQPQHF.

J is TRBJ1-5 and V is TRBV28; TRBD1 might be the D (5 bases). The CDR3 totals 15 residues. V was clipped by 7 bases and J by 0 bases, with 13 bases between them. Germline assignment: CDR1 MDHEN and CDR2 SYDVKM. The CDR3 protein is CASTLRGYSNQPQHF. The CDR3 bases are TGTGCCAGCACCCTTCGGGGGTATAGCAATCAGCCCCAGCATTTT.

V gene TRBV7-6 combines with J gene TRBJ2-1, with D possibly being TRBD2 (5 bases). Germline-derived CDR1 and CDR2 are SGHVS and FNYEAQ. The V and J ends lost 8 bases and 8 bases respectively, with 16 bases between them. This CDR3 is built from 13 residues. The DNA for the CDR3 is TGTGCCAGCTCCCTGCGGGCGGGCGATGAGCAGTTCTTC. This translates into CASSLRAGDEQFF.

The chain is built from TRBV7-6 and TRBJ2-7, with 12 bases that match TRBD1. V dropped 1 base and J dropped 6; count of bases not matched to a gene: 7. Germline CDR1 SGHVS, CDR2 FNYEAQ. The CDR3 has 16 residues. The CDR3 DNA follows: TGTGCCAGCAGCTTAGGGCCGGGACAGGGGGCCCTCGAGCAGTACTTC. Translation: CASSLGPGQGALEQYF.

The rearrangement uses TRBV20-1 and TRBJ2-7; a possible D gene is TRBD2 (5 bases). CDR3 length equals 11 residues. Deletions cut 6 bases from V and 6 bases from J, with 12 bases between. Germline CDR1 is DFQATT and CDR2 is SNEGSKA (reference sequence). DNA for the CDR3: TGCAGTGCGGCTCGAGGGAGCGAGCAGTACTTC. It codes for CSAARGSEQYF.

The sample holds one count of this clone. The chain recombines TRBV9 with TRBJ2-1, with 9 bases that match TRBD2. This CDR3 region has 16 residues. CDR1 is SGDLS and CDR2 is YYNGEE in the germline V gene. J lost 4 bases, V lost 0 bases, and 5 bases had no gene match. CDR3 sequence: CASSVAGGGVYNEQFF. DNA of the CDR3: TGTGCCAGCAGCGTAGCGGGCGGGGGGGTGTACAATGAGCAGTTCTTC.

DNA of the CDR3: TGTGCCAGCAGTGGGGGGGATTACAGCACAGATACGCAGTATTTT. Its protein is CASSGGDYSTDTQYF. The chain links TRBV2 to TRBJ2-3; possible D gene TRBD2, 6 bases. V gave up 4 bases and J gave up 0 bases, with 11 bases separating them. In germline, CDR1 is SNHLY, CDR2 FYNNEI. CDR3 length equals 15 residues. Full variable domain (remainder filled in from reference TRBV2 and TRBJ2-3): EPEVTQTPSHQVTQMGQEVILRCVPISNHLYFYWYRQILGQKVEFLVSFYNNEISEKSEIFDDQFSVERPDGSNFTLKIRSTKLEDSAMYFCASSGGDYSTDTQYFGPGTRLTVL.

This chain joins TRBV7-3 and TRBJ2-1, with a weak D call TRBD2 (6 bases). Germline lookup yields CDR1 SGHTA and CDR2 FQGTGA. V lost 5 bases, J lost 6 bases, and 26 bases lay in between. The CDR3 contains 18 residues. The CDR3, as DNA: TGTGCCAGCAGCCCCGAATCCTCCTTAGGGAGGACCCTCAATGAGCAGTTCTTC. Translation: CASSPESSLGRTLNEQFF.

V usage is TRBV4-3 and J usage is TRBJ1-1; TRBD1 might be the D (5 bases). Per the germline V gene, CDR1 is LGHNA and CDR2 is YSLEER. The CDR3 is made up of 13 amino acids. The ends were cut back, 1 base at V and 5 bases at J, with 8 bases in the middle. The CDR3 here is CASSQVRGTEAFF. In DNA form, the CDR3 reads TGCGCCAGCAGCCAAGTTAGGGGAACTGAAGCTTTCTTT.

The chain couples TRBV29-1 to TRBJ1-4; D is unclear. This CDR3 is 12 amino acids long. Trimming left V 8 bases short and J 4 bases short, with 11 bases between. Germline loops: CDR1 SQVTM, CDR2 ANQGSEA. The CDR3 is CSFTGVNEKLFF. In DNA form, the CDR3 reads TGCAGCTTCACCGGGGTTAATGAAAAACTGTTTTTT. Filled out from reference TRBV29-1 and TRBJ1-4, the complete variable domain reads SAVISQKPSRDICQRGTSLTIQCQVDSQVTMMFWYRQQPGQSLTLIATANQGSEATYESGFVIDKFPISRPNLTFSTLTVSNMSPEDSSIYLCSFTGVNEKLFFGSGTQLSVL.

This clone appeared a single time. The chain has TRBV4-2 and TRBJ1-5; D perhaps matches TRBD1 (5 bases). The CDR3 extends over 12 amino acids. Trimming stripped 4 bases from V and 9 bases from J, with 10 bases between. From germline, CDR1 is LGHNA and CDR2 YNFKEQ. CDR3 in DNA: TGTGCCAGCAGCCCCCTGGGGGGGCCCCAGCATTTT. Translated: CASSPLGGPQHF.